Below, 23 T cell receptor beta chains from the same sample are listed, as sequenced in a study of T cell responses to AZD1222 COVID-19 vaccine. TCRdb keeps only in-frame clones here, not all; method: immunoSEQ multiplex PCR. The repertoire holds about 140,000 clones, roughly 89% seen once, with roughly 2% in the top ten. Source: peripheral blood, taken on day 0 of AZD1222 vaccination. Receptor source: an adult in good health.

The rearrangement uses TRBV6-5 and TRBJ1-1; 7 bases match TRBD1. The germline V gene has CDR1 MNHEY and CDR2 SVGAGI. The CDR3 contains 13 residues. V shed 6 bases and J 6 bases; nucleotides not matched to a gene: 7. CDR3 DNA: TGTGCCAGCAGCATAGGGACAGCCTCTGAAGCTTTCTTT. Amino acids: CASSIGTASEAFF.

This clone occurred once. The genes are TRBV28 and TRBJ1-1, with TRBD1 identical over 8 bases. Germline V gives CDR1 MDHEN, CDR2 SYDVKM. This CDR3 has 16 residues. J lost 3 bases, V lost 7 bases, and 13 bases had no gene match. The CDR3 loop reads CASTTPGGRGHTEAFF. The CDR3 DNA reads TGTGCCAGCACCACCCCAGGGGGCAGGGGTCACACTGAAGCTTTCTTT. The variable domain in full, completed from reference TRBV28 and TRBJ1-1, reads DVKVTQSSRYLVKRTGEKVFLECVQDMDHENMFWYRQDPGLGLRLIYFSYDVKMKEKGDIPEGYSVSREKKERFSLILESASTNQTSMYLCASTTPGGRGHTEAFFGQGTRLTVV.

This chain links TRBV28 with TRBJ1-3, with 8 bases fitting TRBD1. The length of the CDR3 is 16 residues. Germline assignment: CDR1 MDHEN and CDR2 SYDVKM. Germline trimming cut 2 bases from V and 2 bases from J; bases unmatched to any gene: 5. CDR3 amino acids: CASSLGAGGAGNTIYF. In DNA form, the CDR3 reads TGTGCCAGCAGTTTAGGGGCAGGGGGCGCTGGAAACACCATATATTTT.

The rearrangement links TRBV2 to TRBJ1-2; TRBD1 is a possible D gene (6 bases). Germline V gene data show CDR1 as SNHLY and CDR2 as FYNNEI. This CDR3 is built from 14 residues. The V end was cut by 8 bases, the J end by 8 bases, with 21 bases between. CDR3 sequence (DNA): TGTGCCAGCGATCTCATAGGGGGGGATGGCGGCTACACCTTC. It is translated as CASDLIGGDGGYTF. Together with reference TRBV2 and TRBJ1-2, the CDR3 gives the full variable domain: EPEVTQTPSHQVTQMGQEVILRCVPISNHLYFYWYRQILGQKVEFLVSFYNNEISEKSEIFDDQFSVERPDGSNFTLKIRSTKLEDSAMYFCASDLIGGDGGYTFGSGTRLTVV.

This chain joins TRBV24-1 and TRBJ2-3; 7 nucleotides line up with TRBD2. Germline V gene sequence: CDR1 KGHDR, CDR2 SFDVKD. This CDR3 region has 18 residues. V trimming: 5 bases; J trimming: 2 bases; junction bases outside the gene matches: 15. CDR3 in amino acids: CATSGTPGTTSPTDTQYF. In DNA form, the CDR3 reads TGTGCCACCAGTGGCACCCCAGGGACTACCTCACCCACAGATACGCAGTATTTT.

The sample holds one count of this clone. The gene calls are TRBV19 and TRBJ1-5; maybe TRBD1 (5 bases). V lost 7 bases and J 4 bases, leaving 14 bases between the germline ends. Germline CDR1 reads LNHDA; CDR2 reads SQIVND (reference sequence). The CDR3 contains 14 residues. The CDR3 DNA sequence: TGTGCCAGTACTAATTCATGGGGGAATCAGCCCCAGCATTTT. It is translated as CASTNSWGNQPQHF. Together with reference TRBV19 and TRBJ1-5, the CDR3 gives the full variable domain: DGGITQSPKYLFRKEGQNVTLSCEQNLNHDAMYWYRQDPGQGLRLIYYSQIVNDFQKGDIAEGYSVSREKKESFPLTVTSAQKNPTAFYLCASTNSWGNQPQHFGDGTRLSIL.

In its sample, this clone was seen once. The gene calls are TRBV5-1 and TRBJ1-1; 11 positions agree with TRBD1. Germline-derived CDR1 and CDR2 are SGHRS and YFSETQ. V was pared by 0 bases and J by 10 bases, with 5 bases of the junction left unmatched. There are 14 residues in the CDR3. Here the CDR3 reads CASSLEGQGVAAFF. Written as DNA, the CDR3 is TGCGCCAGCAGCTTGGAGGGACAGGGGGTCGCAGCTTTCTTT.

The V and J genes are TRBV19 and TRBJ1-2; D gene unclear. There are 13 residues in the CDR3. Germline CDR1 LNHDA, CDR2 SQIVND (reference sequence). Trimming took 3 bases from V and 8 from J, leaving 13 bases between them. The DNA for the CDR3 is TGTGCCAGTAGTATTGACCGGGCGGAGGGCTACACCTTC. Translated: CASSIDRAEGYTF.

This clone was counted once. This sequence joins TRBV6-2 or TRBV6-3 and TRBJ2-3, with a tentative D call TRBD1 (6 bases). V was shortened by 4 bases and J by 3 bases, with 17 bases between the two germline ends. CDR3 size: 16 residues. Germline CDR1 reads MNHEY; CDR2 reads SVGEGT. CDR3 amino acids: CASSLGRGRSTDTQYF. CDR3 DNA: TGTGCCAGCAGTTTAGGCAGGGGCCGTTCGACAGATACGCAGTATTTT.

The chain joins TRBV4-1 to TRBJ1-1, with a weak D call TRBD1 (5 bases). Germline CDR1 and CDR2: MGHRA and YSYEKL. The CDR3 is 15 residues long. Trimming cost V 1 base and J 4 bases, with 13 bases left between them. The CDR3 reads CASSQVGTGVTEAFF. The CDR3 DNA reads as TGCGCCAGCAGCCAAGTAGGGACGGGGGTCACTGAAGCTTTCTTT.

The J gene is TRBJ1-2, the V gene TRBV6-4, with 7 bases lining up with TRBD1. After removal of 3 bases from V and 4 bases from J, the junction contained 5 bases not matched to a gene. The CDR3 is made up of 14 amino acids. CDR1 and CDR2 (germline): MRHNA, SNTAGT. The CDR3 DNA follows: TGTGCCAGCAGTGATTCACAGGGGAGCTATGGCTACACCTTC. It specifies CASSDSQGSYGYTF.

The rearrangement links TRBV3-1 (or the pseudogene TRBV3-2) to TRBJ2-1; the match to TRBD2 covers 10 bases. The CDR3 runs to 17 residues. CDR1 LGHDT and CDR2 YNNKEL come from the germline V gene (reference sequence). J was trimmed by 0 bases and V by 4 bases; bases with no gene match: 6. The CDR3 loop is CASSRGLAISSYNEQFF. The CDR3 DNA follows: TGTGCCAGCAGCCGGGGACTAGCGATTAGCTCCTACAATGAGCAGTTCTTC.

This rearrangement joins TRBV19 to TRBJ1-3, with D hard to call. V lost 9 bases, J lost 2 bases, and 14 bases lay in between. Germline V gives CDR1 LNHDA, CDR2 SQIVND (reference sequence). The CDR3 length is 14 residues. The CDR3 is CASLGPRTGNTIYF. The CDR3 DNA reads as TGTGCCAGCTTAGGGCCACGGACTGGAAACACCATATATTTT.

Here the CDR3 DNA reads TGTGCCAGCAGTCTCAGGGGGGGAAACACCATATATTTT. Translating gives CASSLRGGNTIYF. V and J are TRBV12-3 or TRBV12-4 and TRBJ1-3, with 7 bases fitting TRBD1. Trimming took 5 bases from V and 4 from J; bases not matched to a gene: 2. This CDR3 contains 13 residues.

This chain links TRBV3-1 (or the pseudogene TRBV3-2) with TRBJ1-3; D perhaps matches TRBD1 (5 bases). Trimming pared 2 bases from V and 2 bases from J, leaving 13 bases between. Germline V lookup: CDR1 LGHDT, CDR2 YNNKEL (reference sequence). The length of the CDR3 is 16 residues. As DNA, the CDR3 is TGTGCCAGCAGCCAAAATCCTACAGGCCCTGGAAACACCATATATTTT. It encodes CASSQNPTGPGNTIYF.

The chain's CDR3 is CASSLAGGARVGYTF. CDR3 DNA sequence: TGTGCCAGCAGTTTGGCAGGGGGCGCCAGGGTTGGCTACACCTTC. The rearrangement uses TRBV28 and TRBJ1-2; TRBD1 aligns across 8 bases. The CDR3 covers 15 residues. Germline V gene lookup returns CDR1 MDHEN and CDR2 SYDVKM. The J segment lost 7 bases and the V segment lost 3 bases, leaving 10 bases of the junction unmatched.

The V gene is TRBV6-1, the J gene TRBJ2-1, with 11 positions matching TRBD2. Trimming cost V 3 bases and J 7 bases; bases outside gene matches: 20. The V gene's germline CDR1 is MNHNS and CDR2 SASEGT. The length of the CDR3 is 20 residues. In DNA form, the CDR3 reads TGTGCCAGCAGTGATCGAGGGCTAGCGGGGGGCTCGGGTCGGGATAATGAGCAGTTCTTC. It encodes CASSDRGLAGGSGRDNEQFF.

The chain couples TRBV3-1 (or the pseudogene TRBV3-2) to TRBJ1-3; D gene ambiguous. The V and J ends lost 4 bases and 0 bases respectively, with 13 bases between them. The CDR3 extends over 16 amino acids. Per germline, CDR1 LGHDT and CDR2 YNNKEL (reference sequence). CDR3 loop: CASSPLVGSSGNTIYF. Here the CDR3 DNA reads TGTGCCAGCAGCCCGCTTGTAGGGAGCTCTGGAAACACCATATATTTT.

This clone was seen just once. This chain joins TRBV7-3 and TRBJ1-1; D is possibly TRBD1 (5 bases). In germline, CDR1 is SGHTA, CDR2 FQGTGA. The CDR3 loop spans 13 amino acids. The V gene lost 4 bases and the J gene lost 3 bases, with 9 bases spanning the gap. In DNA, the CDR3 is TGTGCCAGCAGCTGGCGAGGGGACACTGAAGCTTTCTTT. Protein product: CASSWRGDTEAFF.

The chain uses TRBV3-1 (or the pseudogene TRBV3-2) and TRBJ1-2; D is uncertain. Germline V lookup: CDR1 LGHDT, CDR2 YNNKEL (reference sequence). This CDR3 is built from 12 residues. Trimming removed 7 bases from V and 4 bases from J, with 10 bases in between. This CDR3 reads CASTLAGYGYTF. In DNA, the CDR3 is TGTGCCAGCACCCTGGCAGGCTATGGCTACACCTTC.

The CDR3 loop is CASSYDWNEKLFF. CDR3 nucleotides: TGTGCCAGCAGTTACGATTGGAATGAAAAACTGTTTTTT. The rearrangement links TRBV6-2 or TRBV6-3 to TRBJ1-4; D is unclear. V lost 2 bases and J lost 5, with 6 bases in between. Per germline, CDR1 MNHEY and CDR2 SVGEGT. The length of the CDR3 is 13 residues.

V is TRBV9 and J is TRBJ1-1, with 7 bases fitting TRBD1. The germline V gene has CDR1 SGDLS and CDR2 YYNGEE. The CDR3 loop spans 13 amino acids. J was trimmed by 8 bases and V by 3 bases; bases with no gene match: 7. The CDR3 nucleotides are TGTGCCAGCAGCGGTTTTGGGGGACAGGAAGCTTTCTTT. It yields the protein CASSGFGGQEAFF.

This chain links TRBV5-8 with TRBJ2-1; TRBD1 agrees at 9 bases. V trimming: 0 bases; J trimming: 7 bases; junction bases outside the gene matches: 5. This CDR3 is built from 15 residues. CDR1 is SGHTS, CDR2 YDEGEE, per germline. The CDR3 loop is CASSLGQGVRNEQFF. CDR3 coding DNA: TGTGCCAGCAGCTTGGGACAGGGGGTAAGGAATGAGCAGTTCTTC.